This T cell receptor (beta chain) was recovered during a study of T cell changes during pregnancy in multiple sclerosis. The method was immunoSEQ multiplex PCR; TCRdb's version includes in-frame clones alone and lacks a portion of them. This sample yields about 60,000 clones, of which roughly nine tenths are seen a single time; roughly 0.7% belongs to the top ten. The sample in question was CD4+ T cells from peripheral blood mononuclear cells, obtained in the first trimester of pregnancy. This clonotype was obtained from a female donor with multiple sclerosis, enrolled in a pregnancy study.

The CDR3 loop reads CASSFLAGGGNTGELFF. CDR3 nucleotide sequence: TGTGCCAGCAGCTTTTTGGCGGGCGGGGGGAACACCGGGGAGCTGTTTTTT. The V and J genes are TRBV5-5 and TRBJ2-2; 7 nucleotides match TRBD2. The CDR3 is 17 residues long. The V and J ends lost 2 bases and 1 base, in that order; junction bases with no gene match: 8. Germline loops: CDR1 SGHKS, CDR2 YYEKEE (reference sequence).